This passage covers 9 T cell receptor beta chains from one sample sequenced in a study of blood T cells in healthy people across ages. A sample-barcoded 5' primer and a J-beta primer mix were used in a second PCR of about 7 to 12 cycles. MiXCR, run by TCRdb on the 5' RACE reads, gives a single entry per CDR3 protein. The sample gives over 550,000 distinct CDR3 sequences, about 30% of which show up once; around a sixth is in the top ten. Source material: blood. These receptors originate from a woman aged 80 or older in good health.

This clonotype was seen only a few times. The chain couples TRBV20-1 to TRBJ1-2, with D maybe TRBD1 (5 bases). Germline loops: CDR1 DFQATT, CDR2 SNEGSKA (reference sequence). This CDR3 is built from 12 residues. Trimming shortened V by 3 bases and J by 8 bases, and 13 bases separated the two germline ends. This CDR3 reads CSASYGGEGYTF. In DNA form, the CDR3 reads TGCAGTGCTAGTTACGGGGGGGAAGGCTACACCTTC.

Worth noting for this clonotype: The conserved closing phenylalanine or tryptophan is absent in this CDR3, likely reflecting a read error. No DNA is shown, since the ends of the CDR3 on it are uncertain; the CDR3 is the one TCRdb lists. J is TRBJ2-6 and V is TRBV5-1. Ends included, the CDR3 has 14 residues. From germline, CDR1 is SGHRS and CDR2 YFSETQ. CDR3 residues: CASSLFPGANVLTI.

This clonotype has just a few counts. The chain recombines TRBV3-1 with TRBJ2-5; 7 bases are a match to TRBD2. V shed 10 bases, J shed 3 bases, and the junction held 11 bases outside the gene matches. The CDR3 is 14 residues long. CDR1 is LGHDT, CDR2 YNNKEL, per germline (reference sequence). DNA of the CDR3: TGTGCCAACATTACCACCGCGGGGGAAGAGACCCAGTACTTC. Residues: CANITTAGEETQYF.

This clonotype turned up a few times. J is TRBJ2-1 and V is TRBV20-1; no reliable D call. Germline loops: CDR1 DFQATT, CDR2 SNEGSKA (reference sequence). V lost 1 base and J lost 2, with 6 bases in between. CDR3 length: 13 residues. CDR3 sequence: CSARGTAYNEQFF. CDR3 nucleotides: TGCAGTGCTAGAGGGACGGCCTACAATGAGCAGTTCTTC.

The chain has TRBV10-3 and TRBJ1-3, with D possibly being TRBD1 (5 bases). In germline, CDR1 is ENHRY, CDR2 SYGVKD. CDR3 length: 16 amino acids. Trimming stripped 2 bases from V and 6 bases from J, with 17 bases between. The CDR3 reads CAISESRSGRSNTIYF. CDR3 DNA: TGTGCCATCAGTGAGAGTCGCTCGGGACGCTCAAACACCATATATTTT.

This clonotype has a count of ten or more. The J gene is TRBJ1-5, the V gene TRBV7-2, with 8 bases aligning to TRBD1. The CDR3 contains 15 residues. In germline, CDR1 is SGHTA, CDR2 FQGNSA. V gave up 4 bases and J gave up 3 bases; unmatched junction bases: 5. The chain's CDR3 is CASSSRTGNNQPQHF. The CDR3 DNA is TGTGCCAGCAGCTCTCGGACAGGGAACAATCAGCCCCAGCATTTT. Together with reference TRBV7-2 and TRBJ1-5, the CDR3 gives the full variable domain: GAGVSQSPSNKVTEKGKDVELRCDPISGHTALYWYRQSLGQGLEFLIYFQGNSAPDKSGLPSDRFSAERTGGSVSTLTIQRTQQEDSAVYLCASSSRTGNNQPQHFGDGTRLSIL.

This clonotype was observed many times. The rearrangement joins TRBV6-2 or TRBV6-3 to TRBJ2-3, with D maybe TRBD2 (6 bases). From germline, CDR1 is MNHEY and CDR2 SVGEGT. V was pared by 2 bases and J by 2 bases, with 17 bases between. The CDR3 has 17 residues. The CDR3 sequence is CASSYDTAGRNTDTQYF. The CDR3 DNA reads as TGTGCCAGCAGTTACGACACGGCGGGGCGAAACACAGATACGCAGTATTTT.

This clonotype has ten or more counts. J is TRBJ2-1 and V is TRBV9; D might be TRBD2 (6 bases). The J call may be incorrect, as the DNA end agrees better with TRBJ2-7. CDR3 length: 15 amino acids. Germline lookup yields CDR1 SGDLS and CDR2 YYNGEE. CDR3 sequence (DNA): TGTGCCAGCAGCGCCGCGGGGCTTTCTTACAATGAGCAGTACTTC. Protein: CASSAAGLSYNEQYF.

This clonotype was counted only a few times. The chain links TRBV6-1 to TRBJ1-5; no clear D gene. This CDR3 has 15 residues. V was trimmed by 3 bases and J by 1 base, leaving 10 bases between them. Per germline, CDR1 MNHNS and CDR2 SASEGT. CDR3 sequence: CASSEGSGSNQPQHF. Written as DNA, the CDR3 is TGTGCCAGCAGTGAGGGCTCGGGGAGCAATCAGCCCCAGCATTTT.